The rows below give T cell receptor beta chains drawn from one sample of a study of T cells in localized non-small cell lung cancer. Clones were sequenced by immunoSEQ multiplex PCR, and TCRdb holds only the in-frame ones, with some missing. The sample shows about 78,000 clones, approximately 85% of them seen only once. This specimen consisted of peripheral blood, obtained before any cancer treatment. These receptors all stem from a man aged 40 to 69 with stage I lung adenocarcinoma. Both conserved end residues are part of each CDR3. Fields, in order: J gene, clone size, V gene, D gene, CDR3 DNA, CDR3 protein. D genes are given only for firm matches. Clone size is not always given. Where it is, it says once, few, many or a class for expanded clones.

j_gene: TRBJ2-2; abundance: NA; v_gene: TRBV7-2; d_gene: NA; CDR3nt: TGTGCCAGCAGCTTAGCGGGGAACACCGGGGAGCTGTTTTTT; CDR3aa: CASSLAGNTGELFF
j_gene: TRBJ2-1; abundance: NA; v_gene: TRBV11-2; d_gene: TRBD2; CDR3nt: TGTGCCAGCAGCTTGACTAGCGGGATTATCGAGCAGTTCTTC; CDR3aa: CASSLTSGIIEQFF
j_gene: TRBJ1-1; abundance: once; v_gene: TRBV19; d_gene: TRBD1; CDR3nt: TGTGCCAGTAGTCCACAGGGGGCGGGCACTGAAGCTTTCTTT; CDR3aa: CASSPQGAGTEAFF
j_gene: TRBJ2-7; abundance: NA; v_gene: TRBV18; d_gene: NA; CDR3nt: TGTGCCAGCTCACCCGACCCAAACTCCTACGAGCAGTACTTC; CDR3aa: CASSPDPNSYEQYF
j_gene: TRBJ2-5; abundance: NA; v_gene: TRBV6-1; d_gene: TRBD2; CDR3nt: TGTGCCAGCAGTGGGACTAGCCAACAAGAGACCCAGTACTTC; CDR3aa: CASSGTSQQETQYF
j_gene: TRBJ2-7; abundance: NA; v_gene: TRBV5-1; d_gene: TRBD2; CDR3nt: TGCGCCAGCAGCTTGGGACTAGCGGGAGTAGCCGAGCAGTACTTC; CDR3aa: CASSLGLAGVAEQYF
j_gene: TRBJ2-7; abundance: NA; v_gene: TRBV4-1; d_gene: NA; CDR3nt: TGCGCCAGCAGCCAAGCCTTAACCCTACGAGGCTCCAGTCACGAGCAGTACTTC; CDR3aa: CASSQALTLRGSSHEQYF
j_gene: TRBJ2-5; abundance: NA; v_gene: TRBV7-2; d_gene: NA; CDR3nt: TGTGCCAGCAGCCCACAACAAGGGAAGACCCAGTACTTC; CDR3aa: CASSPQQGKTQYF
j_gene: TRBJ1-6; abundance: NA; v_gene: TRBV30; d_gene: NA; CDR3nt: TGTGCCTGGAGTGTTCCTGCACAGGGCGGGTATAATTCACCCCTCCACTTT; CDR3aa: CAWSVPAQGGYNSPLHF
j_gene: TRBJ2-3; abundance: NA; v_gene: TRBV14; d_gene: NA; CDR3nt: TGTGCCAGCAGCCTAAGGGGCTCAGATACGCAGTATTTT; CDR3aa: CASSLRGSDTQYF
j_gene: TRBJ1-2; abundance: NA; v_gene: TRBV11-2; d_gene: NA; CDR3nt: TGTGCCAGCAGCTTAGGACGCTCCTATGGCTACACCTTC; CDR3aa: CASSLGRSYGYTF
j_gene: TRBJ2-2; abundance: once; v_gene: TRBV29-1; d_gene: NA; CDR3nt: TGCAGCGTTGACAGGGGACTCGGGGAGCTGTTTTTT; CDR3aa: CSVDRGLGELFF
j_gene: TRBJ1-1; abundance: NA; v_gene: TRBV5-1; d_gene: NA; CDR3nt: TGCGCCAGCACCCGTGAGGGGGTAAGCACTGAAGCTTTCTTT; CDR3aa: CASTREGVSTEAFF
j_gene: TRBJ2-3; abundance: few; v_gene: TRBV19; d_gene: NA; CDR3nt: TGTGCCAGTAGTATTAGCAGGGATACGCAGTATTTT; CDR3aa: CASSISRDTQYF
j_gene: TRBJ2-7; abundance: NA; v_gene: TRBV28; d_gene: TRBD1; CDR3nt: TGTGCCAGCAGTTTTGAGGGGGCCCCCTACGAGCAGTACTTC; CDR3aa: CASSFEGAPYEQYF
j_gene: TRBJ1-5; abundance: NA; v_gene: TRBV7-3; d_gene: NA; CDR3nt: TGTGCCAGCAGCGAAATGTCCGGTCAGCCCCAGCATTTT; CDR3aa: CASSEMSGQPQHF
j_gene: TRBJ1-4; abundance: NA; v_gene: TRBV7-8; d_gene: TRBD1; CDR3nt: TGTGCCAGCAGCCTAAACAGGGGAAAGAATGAAAAACTGTTTTTT; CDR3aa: CASSLNRGKNEKLFF
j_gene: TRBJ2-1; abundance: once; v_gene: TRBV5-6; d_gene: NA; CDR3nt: TGTGCCAGCAGCCCCGGAGCTGGGGCCTACAATGAGCAGTTCTTC; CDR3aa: CASSPGAGAYNEQFF
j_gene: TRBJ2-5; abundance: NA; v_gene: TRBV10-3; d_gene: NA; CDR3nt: TGTGCCATCAGTGCCAACTCGTTCGGGTCTGAGACCCAGTACTTC; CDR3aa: CAISANSFGSETQYF
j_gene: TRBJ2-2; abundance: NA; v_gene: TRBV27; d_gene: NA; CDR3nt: TGTGCCAGCAGTTCGATTAGTTTCGTGAACACCGGGGAGCTGTTTTTT; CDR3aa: CASSSISFVNTGELFF
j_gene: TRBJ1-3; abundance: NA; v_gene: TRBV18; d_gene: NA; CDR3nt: TGTGCCAGCTCATCGGGACCTGGAAACACCATATATTTT; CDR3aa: CASSSGPGNTIYF
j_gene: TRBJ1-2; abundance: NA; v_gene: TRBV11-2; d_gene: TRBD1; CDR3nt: TGTGCCAGCAGCCGTTCAGGGGGGCAATACTATGGCTACACCTTC; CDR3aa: CASSRSGGQYYGYTF
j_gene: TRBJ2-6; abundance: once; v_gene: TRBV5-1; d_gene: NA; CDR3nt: TGCGCCAGCAGCTTTGGGGTCTCTGGGGCCAACGTCCTGACTTTC; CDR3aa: CASSFGVSGANVLTF
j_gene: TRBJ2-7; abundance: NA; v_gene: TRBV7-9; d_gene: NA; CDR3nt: TGTGCCAGCAGCTACGACAGGTACGAGCAGTACTTC; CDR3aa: CASSYDRYEQYF
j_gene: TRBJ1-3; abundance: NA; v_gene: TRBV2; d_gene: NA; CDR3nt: TGTGCCAGCAGCGCACAGGGACTAGGAAACACCATATATTTT; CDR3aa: CASSAQGLGNTIYF
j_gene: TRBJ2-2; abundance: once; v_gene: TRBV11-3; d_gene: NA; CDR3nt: TGTGCCAGCAGCTTGGGAAGCGCCTCCACCGGGGAGCTGTTTTTT; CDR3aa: CASSLGSASTGELFF
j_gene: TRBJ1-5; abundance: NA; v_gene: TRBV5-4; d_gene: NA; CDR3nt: TGTGCCAGCAGCTTGGGGGGTGGCAATCAGCCCCAGCATTTT; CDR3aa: CASSLGGGNQPQHF
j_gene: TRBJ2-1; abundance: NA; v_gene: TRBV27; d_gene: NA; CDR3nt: TGTGCCACGGGTTACTCCTACAATGAGCAGTTCTTC; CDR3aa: CATGYSYNEQFF
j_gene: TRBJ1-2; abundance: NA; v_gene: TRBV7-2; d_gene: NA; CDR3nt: TGTGCCAGCAGCTTAGGGGGTTCGAAAAACTATGGCTACACCTTC; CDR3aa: CASSLGGSKNYGYTF
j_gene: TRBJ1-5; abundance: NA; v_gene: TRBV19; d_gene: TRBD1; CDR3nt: TGTGCCAGTAGTATAGATGGTTGGACAGGGAATCAGCCCCAGCATTTT; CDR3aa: CASSIDGWTGNQPQHF
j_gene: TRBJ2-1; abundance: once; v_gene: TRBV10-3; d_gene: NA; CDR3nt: TGTGCCATCAGTGAGGCGGGGGCCAAATTCTTC; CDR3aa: CAISEAGAKFF
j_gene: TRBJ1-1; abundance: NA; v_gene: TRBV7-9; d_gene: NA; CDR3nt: TGTGCCAGCAGCCGGGGGAGCACTGAAGCTTTCTTT; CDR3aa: CASSRGSTEAFF
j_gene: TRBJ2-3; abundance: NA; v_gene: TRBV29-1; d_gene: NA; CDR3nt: TGCAGCGTTGCGCGTGGGACGAGTGGAGATACGCAGTATTTT; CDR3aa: CSVARGTSGDTQYF
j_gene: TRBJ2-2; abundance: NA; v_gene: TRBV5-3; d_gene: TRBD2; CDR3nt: TGTGCCCCAAAAAGGACTAGCACCGGGGAGCTGTTTTTT; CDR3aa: CAPKRTSTGELFF
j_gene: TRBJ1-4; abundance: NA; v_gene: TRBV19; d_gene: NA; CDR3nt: TGTGCCAGTAGTAGCCTCGAGGGGCTGAATGAAAAACTGTTTTTT; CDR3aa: CASSSLEGLNEKLFF
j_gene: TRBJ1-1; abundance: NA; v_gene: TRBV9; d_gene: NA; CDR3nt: TGTGCCAGCAGCGCAAGACACTCGGTAACTGAAGCTTTCTTT; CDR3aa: CASSARHSVTEAFF
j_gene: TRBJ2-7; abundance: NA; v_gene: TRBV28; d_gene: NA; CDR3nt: TGTGCCAGCAGTACGACAGCCTACGAGCAGTACTTC; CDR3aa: CASSTTAYEQYF
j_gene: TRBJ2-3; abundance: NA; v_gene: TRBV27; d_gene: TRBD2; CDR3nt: TGTGCCAGCCTGGGACTAGCGGGGCCCTCGGGAACAGATACGCAGTATTTT; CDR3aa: CASLGLAGPSGTDTQYF
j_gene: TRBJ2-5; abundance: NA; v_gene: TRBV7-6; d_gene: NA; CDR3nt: TGTGCCAGCAGCTTATCTTTACTTGGGACCCAGTACTTC; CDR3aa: CASSLSLLGTQYF
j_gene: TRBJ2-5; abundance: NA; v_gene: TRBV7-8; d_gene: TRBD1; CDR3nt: TGTGCCATCAATAGGGACAGGGAGCAAGAGACCCAGTACTTC; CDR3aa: CAINRDREQETQYF
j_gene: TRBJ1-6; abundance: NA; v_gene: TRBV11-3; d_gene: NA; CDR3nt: TGTGCCAGCAGCTTGGCCGCCGGACAGAAAAATTCACCCCTCCACTTT; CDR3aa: CASSLAAGQKNSPLHF
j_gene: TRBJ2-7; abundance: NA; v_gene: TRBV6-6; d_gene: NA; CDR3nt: TGTGCCAGCAGTGACCTGGGTTACGAGCAGTACTTC; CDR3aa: CASSDLGYEQYF
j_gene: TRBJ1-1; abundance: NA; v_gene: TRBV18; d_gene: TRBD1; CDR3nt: TGTGCCAGCTCACCACCCGACAGGGGGGCGACTGAAGCTTTCTTT; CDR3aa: CASSPPDRGATEAFF
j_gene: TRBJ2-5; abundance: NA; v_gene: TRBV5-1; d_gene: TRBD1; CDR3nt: TGCGCCAGCACCTCCGACAGGGGCATCGCGGAGACCCAGTACTTC; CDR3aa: CASTSDRGIAETQYF